This is a list of T cell receptor beta chains from one sample in a study of CD8 T cells in ankylosing spondylitis. TCRdb analysed the 5' RACE reads with MiXCR anew, one entry per CDR3 protein. The sample includes 700,000 or so distinct CDR3 sequences, over 15% of them seen just once. The sample comprised blood, either unsorted or a sorted T cell fraction (not recorded which). The origin of the receptors is a male donor with ankylosing spondylitis. The CDR3 runs from the conserved cysteine through the conserved F or W. A D gene is named only where the DNA matches it firmly. Some rows have no size entry. The others give once, few or many, or a class for an expanded clone.

abundance,d_gene,v_gene,j_gene,CDR3nt,CDR3aa
-,-,TRBV5-1,TRBJ2-7,TGCGCCAGCAGCTTGGCCGGGGCGGGGTTCTACGAGCAGTACTTC,CASSLAGAGFYEQYF
few,-,TRBV3-1,TRBJ2-5,TGTGCCAGCAGCCAAGGGTGGGGTGAGACCCAGTACTTC,CASSQGWGETQYF
-,-,TRBV29-1,TRBJ2-7,TGCAGCGTTGAGCAAATCGGGCAGGGCGACGAGCAGTACTTC,CSVEQIGQGDEQYF
few,-,TRBV12-3/TRBV12-4,TRBJ1-5,TGTGCCAGCAGACTCTCCGGGGATCAGCCCCAGCATTTT,CASRLSGDQPQHF
few,-,TRBV7-9,TRBJ1-1,TGTGCCAGCAGCTTAGGACAGACAGACTTGAACACTGAAGCTTTCTTT,CASSLGQTDLNTEAFF
few,-,TRBV3-1,TRBJ2-5,TGTGCCAGCAGCCAAGGTTTCGAGACCCAGTACTTC,CASSQGFETQYF
-,-,TRBV5-1,TRBJ1-4,TGCGCCAGCAGCTTGGAGGTGGGCCTCGCAACTAATGAAAAACTGTTTTTT,CASSLEVGLATNEKLFF
-,-,TRBV19,TRBJ1-6,TGTGCCAGTAGTGGGGGGCATCGGTCACCCCTCCACTTT,CASSGGHRSPLHF
few,TRBD2,TRBV12-3/TRBV12-4,TRBJ2-1,TGTGCCAGCAGCCACGGGACTAGCGGGAGGGCCTTCTACAATGAGCAGTTCTTC,CASSHGTSGRAFYNEQFF
many,-,TRBV28,TRBJ2-3,TGTGCCAGCAGTTCGGACAGTACTAGCACAGATACGCAGTATTTT,CASSSDSTSTDTQYF
-,-,TRBV19,TRBJ2-6,TGTGCCAGTAGGAGTCGGACAGTCTCTGGGGCCAACGTCCTGACTTTC,CASRSRTVSGANVLTF
-,TRBD1,TRBV6-1,TRBJ1-5,TGTGCCAGCAGAGGACAGGGGGTATTCAATCAGCCCCAGCATTTT,CASRGQGVFNQPQHF
-,-,TRBV29-1,TRBJ2-7,TGCAGCGTCCAAACAGGGTCCCCCTACGAGCAGTACTTC,CSVQTGSPYEQYF
few,-,TRBV29-1,TRBJ1-1,TGCAGCGTGTCAACAGGGAACACTGAAGCTTTCTTT,CSVSTGNTEAFF
few,-,TRBV12-3/TRBV12-4,TRBJ2-3,TGTGCCAGCAGTTATGCGGTTGGAGATACGCAGTATTTT,CASSYAVGDTQYF
-,-,TRBV5-5,TRBJ1-2,TGTGCCAGCAGCTTGCTACAGACAACCACTTATGGCTACACCTTC,CASSLLQTTTYGYTF
few,-,TRBV20-1,TRBJ2-7,TGCAGTGCTAGAGACGATCTAGCGTCCTCCTACGAGCAGTACTTC,CSARDDLASSYEQYF
few,-,TRBV2,TRBJ1-5,TGTGCCAGCGGAGGACCTCAGCCCCAGCATTTT,CASGGPQPQHF
few,TRBD2,TRBV6-1,TRBJ2-2,TGTGCCAGCAGTGCACACCCCCCTGGACTAGCGGGAGGATCGAGCACCGGGGAGCTGTTTTTT,CASSAHPPGLAGGSSTGELFF
-,-,TRBV7-2,TRBJ1-1,TGTGCCAGCAGCTCGGACAGCTCCGCTCTTCTTGAAGCTTTCTTT,CASSSDSSALLEAFF
few,-,TRBV4-1,TRBJ1-1,TGCGCCAGCAGCCCGACCGGCGGGGACACTGAAGCTTTCTTT,CASSPTGGDTEAFF
many,-,TRBV12-3/TRBV12-4,TRBJ2-7,TGTGCCAGCAGTTTAGGGACTAACTACGAGCAGTACTTC,CASSLGTNYEQYF
many,TRBD1,TRBV29-1,TRBJ2-2,TGCAGCGTTCGCCGGGACAGGGAGACCGGGGAGCTGTTTTTT,CSVRRDRETGELFF
few,TRBD1,TRBV6-1,TRBJ1-1,TGTGCCAGCAATAGGGACAGGAACACTGAAGCTTTCTTT,CASNRDRNTEAFF
-,-,TRBV6-5,TRBJ1-1,TGTGCCAGCAGTTACCAGGGGCACGGTACTGAAGCTTTCTTT,CASSYQGHGTEAFF
few,TRBD1,TRBV6-2/TRBV6-3,TRBJ2-7,TGTGCCAGCAGTTCTGGACAGGGTTTATTGGCGTTAGACTTC,CASSSGQGLLALDF